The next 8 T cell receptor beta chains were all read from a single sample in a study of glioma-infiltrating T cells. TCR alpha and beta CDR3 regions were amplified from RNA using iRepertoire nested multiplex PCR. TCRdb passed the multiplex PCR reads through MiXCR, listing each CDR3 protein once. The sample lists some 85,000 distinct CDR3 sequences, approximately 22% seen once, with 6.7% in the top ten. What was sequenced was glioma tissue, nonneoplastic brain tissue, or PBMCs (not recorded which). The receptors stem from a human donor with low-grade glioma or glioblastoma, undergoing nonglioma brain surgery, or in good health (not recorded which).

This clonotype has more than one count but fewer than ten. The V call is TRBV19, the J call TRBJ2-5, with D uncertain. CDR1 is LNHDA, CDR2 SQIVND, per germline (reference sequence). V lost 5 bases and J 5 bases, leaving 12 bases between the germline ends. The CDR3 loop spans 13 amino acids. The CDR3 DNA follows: TGTGCCAGTAGTTCTTGGACCGCCGAGACCCAGTACTTC. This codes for CASSSWTAETQYF. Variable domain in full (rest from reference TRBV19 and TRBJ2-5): DGGITQSPKYLFRKEGQNVTLSCEQNLNHDAMYWYRQDPGQGLRLIYYSQIVNDFQKGDIAEGYSVSREKKESFPLTVTSAQKNPTAFYLCASSSWTAETQYFGPGTRLLVL.

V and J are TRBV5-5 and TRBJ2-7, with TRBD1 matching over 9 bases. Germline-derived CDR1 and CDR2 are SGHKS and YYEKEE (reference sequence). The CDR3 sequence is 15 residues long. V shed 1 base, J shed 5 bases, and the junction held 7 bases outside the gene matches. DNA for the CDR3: TGTGCCAGCAGCTTGTGGGGGGGACAGGGCGACGAGCAGTACTTC. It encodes CASSLWGGQGDEQYF.

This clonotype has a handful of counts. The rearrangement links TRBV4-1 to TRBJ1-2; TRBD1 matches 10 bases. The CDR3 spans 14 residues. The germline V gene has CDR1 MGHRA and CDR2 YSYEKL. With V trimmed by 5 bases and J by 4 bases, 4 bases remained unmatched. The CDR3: CASSRGTGAYGYTF. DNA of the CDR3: TGCGCCAGCAGCAGAGGGACAGGGGCCTATGGCTACACCTTC.

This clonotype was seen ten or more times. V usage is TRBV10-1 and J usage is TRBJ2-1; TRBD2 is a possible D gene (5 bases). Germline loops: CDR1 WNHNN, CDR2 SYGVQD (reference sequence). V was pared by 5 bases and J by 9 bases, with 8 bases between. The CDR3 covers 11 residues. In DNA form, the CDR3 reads TGCGCCAGCAGTTATCGGGGTGAGCAGTTCTTC. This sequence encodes CASSYRGEQFF.

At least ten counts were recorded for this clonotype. CDR3 coding DNA: TGCAGTGCTCACTTCCCGCCTAGCGGGAGGGGGAAATACAATGAGCAGTTCTTC. This codes for CSAHFPPSGRGKYNEQFF. V is TRBV20-1 and J is TRBJ2-1, with 12 positions matching TRBD2. CDR3 length: 18 residues. The V segment lost 5 bases and the J segment 4 bases; nucleotides outside the gene matches: 15. Germline CDR1 and CDR2: DFQATT and SNEGSKA (reference sequence).

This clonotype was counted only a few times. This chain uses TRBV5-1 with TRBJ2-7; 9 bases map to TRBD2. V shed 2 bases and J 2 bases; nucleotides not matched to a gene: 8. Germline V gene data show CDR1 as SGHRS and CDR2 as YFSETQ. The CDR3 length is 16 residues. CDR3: CASSFIPGLATYEQYF. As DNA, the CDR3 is TGCGCCAGCAGCTTTATTCCGGGACTAGCAACCTACGAGCAGTACTTC.

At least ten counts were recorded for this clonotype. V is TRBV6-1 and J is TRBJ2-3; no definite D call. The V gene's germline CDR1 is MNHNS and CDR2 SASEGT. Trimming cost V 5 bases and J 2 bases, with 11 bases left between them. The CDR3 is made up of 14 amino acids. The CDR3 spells CASSPTAVTDTQYF. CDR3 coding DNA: TGTGCCAGCAGTCCCACGGCGGTCACAGATACGCAGTATTTT.

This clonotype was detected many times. The CDR3, as DNA: TGTGCCAGCAGCTCCGGGACAGCAACCACAGATACGCAGTATTTT. Translation gives CASSSGTATTDTQYF. V and J are TRBV5-6 and TRBJ2-3; TRBD1 agrees at 7 bases. Germline assignment: CDR1 SGHDT and CDR2 YYEEEE. The CDR3 is 15 residues long. Trimming cost V 3 bases and J 2 bases; bases outside gene matches: 6.